This TCR beta chain was sequenced in a study of neurological immune-mediated disorders. One entry per CDR3 protein results from TCRdb running MiXCR on the 5' RACE reads. Here the sample spans approximately 49,000 distinct CDR3 sequences, about 9.1% being singletons. This CDR3 region has 12 residues. V was clipped by 2 bases and J by 13 bases, with 9 bases between them. Germline V gene sequence: CDR1 SGHTA, CDR2 FQGNSA. This clonotype showed up many times. Its antigen is unknown. Study results and limitations: The absence of shared CDR3 amino acid sequences among expanded clones across subjects suggests private repertoires in all groups. Falling below healthy controls, multiple sclerosis showed the least TCR clonal expansion, while HTLV-1-associated myelopathy showed the most.

Stated time point: longitudinal time-point 1 (baseline). The clonotype originates from a woman between 40 and 50 years old in good health. The chain carries TRBV7-2 and TRBJ1-6; D remains unclear. Sequencing was carried out using PBMCs. In DNA, the CDR3 is TGTGCCAGCAGCTTAAGAATGGGTCCCCTCCACTTT. This gives the protein CASSLRMGPLHF. Complete variable domain (other parts from reference TRBV7-2 and TRBJ1-6): GAGVSQSPSNKVTEKGKDVELRCDPISGHTALYWYRQSLGQGLEFLIYFQGNSAPDKSGLPSDRFSAERTGGSVSTLTIQRTQQEDSAVYLCASSLRMGPLHFGNGTRLTVT.